This T cell receptor (beta chain) was recorded in a study of cytomegalovirus exposure and HLA in healthy donors. Study conclusions and caveats: A later analysis showed that HLA-associated TCR beta chains had undergone more clonal expansion than equally common others.

PCR was performed using 60 Vbeta and 13 Jbeta primers. Using immunoSEQ multiplex PCR, the repertoire was profiled, and TCRdb retains in-frame clones only, with some absent. Here the sample spans tens of thousands of clones, around 81% being singletons. A word on this clone: The antigen is not known.

The V gene's germline CDR1 is LNHNV and CDR2 YYDKDF (reference sequence). The CDR3 has 15 residues. V was shortened by 1 base and J by 4 bases, with 13 bases between the two germline ends. The sequencing input was PBMCs. This sequence joins TRBV15 and TRBJ2-5; a weak D match, TRBD2 (6 bases). This TCR derives from a woman aged 25 to 39 in good health and CMV-seronegative. This chain's CDR3 is CATSRGRGDRETQYF. DNA of the CDR3: TGTGCCACCAGCAGAGGGCGCGGGGATCGAGAGACCCAGTACTTC.